The 14 T cell receptor beta chains below come from one sample, sequenced in a study of T cell changes during pregnancy in multiple sclerosis. Profiled with immunoSEQ multiplex PCR; TCRdb holds only in-frame clones, not every one. The sample records fewer than 40,000 clones, 89% being singletons. The starting material was CD8+ T cells from peripheral blood mononuclear cells, obtained in the second trimester of pregnancy. The receptors here all came from a female donor with multiple sclerosis, enrolled in a pregnancy study.

The chain has TRBV27 and TRBJ2-2; tentatively, D is TRBD2 (6 bases). Per the germline V gene, CDR1 is MNHEY and CDR2 is SMNVEV (reference sequence). CDR3 size: 14 residues. The germline V and J ends were trimmed by 2 bases and 9 bases, with 13 bases remaining between them. The DNA of the CDR3 is TGTGCCAGCAGTTTAGGGGCGGGGAACAGGGAGCTGTTTTTT. Encoded protein: CASSLGAGNRELFF.

The rearrangement joins TRBV9 to TRBJ1-5, with D maybe TRBD1 (5 bases). This CDR3 is built from 13 residues. Between the trimmed V and J ends, which lost 4 bases and 2 bases, there was a span of 7 bases. Germline CDR1 SGDLS, CDR2 YYNGEE. Here the CDR3 DNA reads TGTGCCAGCAGCCCCAGGGGCAATCAGCCCCAGCATTTT. This translates into CASSPRGNQPQHF.

The rearrangement uses TRBV7-2 and TRBJ2-1; 14 bases match TRBD2. CDR1 is SGHTA and CDR2 is FQGNSA in the germline V gene. Trimming at V came to 5 bases and at J to 6 bases, leaving 6 bases not matched to a gene. CDR3 length equals 16 residues. The CDR3 nucleotides read TGTGCCAGCAGCGAGGGACTAGCGGGAGCTGGCAATGAGCAGTTCTTC. It is translated as CASSEGLAGAGNEQFF.

This chain uses TRBV27 with TRBJ2-1; 13 bases line up with TRBD2. The CDR3 has 14 residues. V was pared by 9 bases and J by 7 bases, with 6 bases of the junction left unmatched. Germline V lookup: CDR1 MNHEY, CDR2 SMNVEV (reference sequence). The CDR3 coding sequence is TGTGCCAGTCGGACTAGCGGGAGCGTGAATGAGCAGTTCTTC. It specifies CASRTSGSVNEQFF.

The genes are TRBV7-5 and TRBJ2-2; the table gives TRBD2 as D, unverified against the DNA. TRBV7-5 is listed as a pseudogene. This CDR3 comprises 18 residues. The CDR3 DNA reads TGTGTCAGAAGCTTAGCTTTGGGTGGCGGGAGGAACACCGGGGAGCTGTTTTTT. Encoded protein: CVRSLALGGGRNTGELFF.

V and J are TRBV14 and TRBJ2-7; 7 bases are a match to TRBD2. Germline CDR1 reads SGHDN; CDR2 reads FVKESK. The CDR3 consists of 16 residues. Trimming removed 2 bases from V and 2 bases from J; junction bases left unmatched: 9. Here the CDR3 DNA reads TGTGCCAGCAGCCAAAGAGGGGAGGGGAGCCCCTACGAGCAGTACTTC. Protein: CASSQRGEGSPYEQYF.

The chain has TRBV9 and TRBJ2-2; D is possibly TRBD2 (5 bases). CDR1 is SGDLS, CDR2 YYNGEE, per germline. V gave up 0 bases and J gave up 4 bases, with 10 bases separating them. The CDR3 sequence is 15 residues long. CDR3 protein: CASSVGPRGTGELFF. CDR3 sequence (DNA): TGTGCCAGCAGCGTAGGACCTCGGGGCACCGGGGAGCTGTTTTTT.

V usage is TRBV13 and J usage is TRBJ2-5; D is possibly TRBD2 (5 bases). The CDR3 runs to 14 residues. The V gene's germline CDR1 is PRHDT and CDR2 FYEKMQ (reference sequence). Trimming stripped 3 bases from V and 1 base from J, with 9 bases between. CDR3 sequence (DNA): TGTGCCAGCAGCTTCCGGACTTCCCAAGAGACCCAGTACTTC. As protein: CASSFRTSQETQYF.

This clone was observed a single time. The chain has TRBV7-9 and TRBJ2-5; 9 bases line up with TRBD2. J was trimmed by 5 bases and V by 7 bases; bases with no gene match: 14. Germline CDR1 is SEHNR and CDR2 is FQNEAQ (reference sequence). The CDR3 contains 16 residues. In DNA, the CDR3 is TGTGCCAGCATATTGGCGGGGGGGACTTCGATTGAGACCCAGTACTTC. Its protein product is CASILAGGTSIETQYF.

On this clone: The germline gene is not matched at one end of the junction; a read error may be the cause. The CDR3: CASSNSGTKTTDTQYF. CDR3 sequence (DNA): TGTGCCAGCAGTAACTCCGGGACAAAGACCACAGATACGCAGTATTTT. The gene calls are TRBV6-6 and TRBJ2-3; D may be TRBD1 (6 bases). The CDR3 is 16 amino acids. The germline V gene has CDR1 MNHNY and CDR2 SVGAGI (reference sequence).

The V call is TRBV14, the J call TRBJ2-1; 9 bases are a match to TRBD1. Germline V gene lookup returns CDR1 SGHDN and CDR2 FVKESK. This CDR3 contains 16 residues. Trimming at V came to 2 bases and at J to 4 bases, leaving 6 bases not matched to a gene. The CDR3 is CASSQRQGVRYNEQFF. CDR3 DNA: TGTGCCAGCAGCCAAAGACAGGGGGTACGGTACAATGAGCAGTTCTTC.

This chain uses TRBV19 with TRBJ1-1; a possible D gene is TRBD1 (5 bases). Germline-derived CDR1 and CDR2 are LNHDA and SQIVND (reference sequence). The V gene lost 4 bases and the J gene lost 7 bases, with 16 bases spanning the gap. The CDR3 is 14 residues long. DNA for the CDR3: TGTGCCAGTAGTAGACAGACCAGGCTGGGTGAAGCTTTCTTT. It encodes CASSRQTRLGEAFF.

This sequence joins TRBV5-4 and TRBJ1-2, with 10 bases that match TRBD1. The CDR3 extends over 14 amino acids. The germline gives CDR1 SGHNT, CDR2 YYREEE (reference sequence). V lost 4 bases to trimming and J lost 13 bases; unmatched junction nucleotides: 13. The CDR3 nucleotides read TGTGCCAGCAGCCGGAGAGAGGGACAGGGGCCCTCCACCTTC. Residues: CASSRREGQGPSTF.

This chain connects TRBV19 to TRBJ2-1; TRBD1 matches 10 bases. The CDR3 spans 13 residues. After removal of 9 bases from V and 8 bases from J, the junction contained 7 bases not matched to a gene. Germline assignment: CDR1 LNHDA and CDR2 SQIVND (reference sequence). In nucleotides, the CDR3 is TGTGCCAGGGGGACAGGGGCTTGGGATGAGCAGTTCTTC. Translation gives CARGTGAWDEQFF.